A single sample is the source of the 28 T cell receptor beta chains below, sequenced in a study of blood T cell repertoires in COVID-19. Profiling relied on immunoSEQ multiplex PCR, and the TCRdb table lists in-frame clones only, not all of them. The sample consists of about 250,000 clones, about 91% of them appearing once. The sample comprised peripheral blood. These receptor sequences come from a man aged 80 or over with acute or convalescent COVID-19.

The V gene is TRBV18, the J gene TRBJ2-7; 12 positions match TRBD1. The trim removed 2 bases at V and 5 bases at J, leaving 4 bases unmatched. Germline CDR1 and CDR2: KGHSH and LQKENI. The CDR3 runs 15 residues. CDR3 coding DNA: TGTGCCAGCTCACCAACGGGACAGGGGGCGGACGAGCAGTACTTC. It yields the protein CASSPTGQGADEQYF.

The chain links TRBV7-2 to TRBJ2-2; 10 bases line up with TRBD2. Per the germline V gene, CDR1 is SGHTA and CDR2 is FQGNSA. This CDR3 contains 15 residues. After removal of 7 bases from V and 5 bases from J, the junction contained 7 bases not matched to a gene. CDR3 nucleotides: TGTGCCAGCACCCCAGTGGGACTAGCGACCGGGGAGCTGTTTTTT. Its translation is CASTPVGLATGELFF. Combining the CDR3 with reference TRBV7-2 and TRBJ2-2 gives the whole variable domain GAGVSQSPSNKVTEKGKDVELRCDPISGHTALYWYRQSLGQGLEFLIYFQGNSAPDKSGLPSDRFSAERTGGSVSTLTIQRTQQEDSAVYLCASTPVGLATGELFFGEGSRLTVL.

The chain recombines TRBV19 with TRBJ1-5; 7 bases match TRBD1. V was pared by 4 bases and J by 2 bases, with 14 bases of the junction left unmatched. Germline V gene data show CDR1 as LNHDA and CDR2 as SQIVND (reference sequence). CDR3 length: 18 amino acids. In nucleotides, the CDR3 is TGTGCCAGTAGTACTCAGACAGGGCAAAGAGGGGGCAATCAGCCCCAGCATTTT. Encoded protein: CASSTQTGQRGGNQPQHF.

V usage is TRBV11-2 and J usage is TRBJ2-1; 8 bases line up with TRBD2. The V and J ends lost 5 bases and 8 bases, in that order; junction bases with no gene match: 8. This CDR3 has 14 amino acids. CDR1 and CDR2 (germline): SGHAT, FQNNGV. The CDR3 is CASSRLSGSYEQFF. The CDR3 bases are TGTGCCAGCAGCCGCCTAAGCGGGAGCTATGAGCAGTTCTTC. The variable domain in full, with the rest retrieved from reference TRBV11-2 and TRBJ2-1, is EAGVAQSPRYKIIEKRQSVAFWCNPISGHATLYWYQQILGQGPKLLIQFQNNGVVDDSQLPKDRFSAERLKGVDSTLKIQPAKLEDSAVYLCASSRLSGSYEQFFGPGTRLTVL.

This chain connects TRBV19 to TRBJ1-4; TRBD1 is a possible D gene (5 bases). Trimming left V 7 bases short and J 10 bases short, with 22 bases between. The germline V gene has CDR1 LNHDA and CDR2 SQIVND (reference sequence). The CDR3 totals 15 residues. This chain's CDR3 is CASTRRRDGVGKLFF. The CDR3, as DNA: TGTGCCAGTACCCGCCGGCGGGACGGGGTAGGAAAACTGTTTTTT.

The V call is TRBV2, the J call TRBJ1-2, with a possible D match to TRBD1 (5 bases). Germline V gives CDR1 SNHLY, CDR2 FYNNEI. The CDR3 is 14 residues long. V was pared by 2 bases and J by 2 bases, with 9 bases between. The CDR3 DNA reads TGTGCCAGCAGTGAACAGGGCGGAAACTATGGCTACACCTTC. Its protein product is CASSEQGGNYGYTF.

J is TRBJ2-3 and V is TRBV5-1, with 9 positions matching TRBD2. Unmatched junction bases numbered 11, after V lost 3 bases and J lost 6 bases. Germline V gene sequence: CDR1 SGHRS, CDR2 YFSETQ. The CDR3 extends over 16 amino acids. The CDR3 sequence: CASSSSAGGPGDTQYF. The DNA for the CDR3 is TGCGCCAGCAGCTCCTCGGCGGGGGGGCCAGGGGATACGCAGTATTTT.

This CDR3 is CASSLRPGTGDGYTF. CDR3 DNA: TGTGCCAGCAGTCTAAGACCCGGGACAGGGGACGGCTACACCTTC. The chain recombines TRBV6-5 with TRBJ1-2; 10 bases are shared with TRBD1. There are 15 residues in the CDR3. Germline V gene sequence: CDR1 MNHEY, CDR2 SVGAGI. Germline trimming cut 5 bases from V and 8 bases from J; bases unmatched to any gene: 11.

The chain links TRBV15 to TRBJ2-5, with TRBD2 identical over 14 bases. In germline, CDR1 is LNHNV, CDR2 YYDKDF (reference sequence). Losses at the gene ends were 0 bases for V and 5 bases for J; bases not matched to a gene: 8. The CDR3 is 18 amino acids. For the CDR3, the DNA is TGTGCCACCAGCAGAGATGAGACTAGCGGGAGGGCCGGGGAGACCCAGTACTTC. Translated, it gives CATSRDETSGRAGETQYF.

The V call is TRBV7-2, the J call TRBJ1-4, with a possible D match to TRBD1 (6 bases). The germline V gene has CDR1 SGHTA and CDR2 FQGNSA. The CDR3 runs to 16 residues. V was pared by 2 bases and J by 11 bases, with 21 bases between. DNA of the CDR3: TGTGCCAGCAGCTTAACTCCCCCCGCACAGGGTAGGAAACTGTTTTTT. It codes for CASSLTPPAQGRKLFF.

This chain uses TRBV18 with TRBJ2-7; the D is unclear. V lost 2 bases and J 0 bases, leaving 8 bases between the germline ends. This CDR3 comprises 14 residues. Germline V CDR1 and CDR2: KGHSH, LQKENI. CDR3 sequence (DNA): TGTGCCAGCTCACCAGAACAGCTCTCCTACGAGCAGTACTTC. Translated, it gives CASSPEQLSYEQYF.

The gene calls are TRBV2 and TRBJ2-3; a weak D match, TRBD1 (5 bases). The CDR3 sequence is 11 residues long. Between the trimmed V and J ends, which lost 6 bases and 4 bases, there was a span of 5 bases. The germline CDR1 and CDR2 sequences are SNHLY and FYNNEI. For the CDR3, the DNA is TGTGCCAGCAGACAGGCAGATACGCAGTATTTT. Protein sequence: CASRQADTQYF.

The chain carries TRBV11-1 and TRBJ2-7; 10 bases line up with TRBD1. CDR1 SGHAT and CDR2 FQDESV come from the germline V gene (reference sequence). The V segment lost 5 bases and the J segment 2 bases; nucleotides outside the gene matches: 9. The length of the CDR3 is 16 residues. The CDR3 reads CASSTLDRGIAYEQYF. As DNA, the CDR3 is TGTGCCAGCAGCACTCTGGACAGGGGGATAGCCTACGAGCAGTACTTC.

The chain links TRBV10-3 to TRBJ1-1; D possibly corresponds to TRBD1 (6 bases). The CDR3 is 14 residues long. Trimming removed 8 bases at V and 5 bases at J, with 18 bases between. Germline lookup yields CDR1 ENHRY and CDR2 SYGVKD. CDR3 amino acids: CAIADLGGLTEAFF. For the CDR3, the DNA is TGTGCCATCGCTGATCTGGGGGGGCTTACTGAAGCTTTCTTT.

The CDR3 coding sequence is TGTGCCAGCAATACGGGGAACACTGAAGCTTTCTTT. Its protein is CASNTGNTEAFF. This rearrangement joins TRBV28 to TRBJ1-1; D is ambiguous. CDR3 length: 12 residues. Looked up from germline, CDR1 is MDHEN and CDR2 is SYDVKM. The V gene lost 7 bases and the J gene lost 1 base, with 7 bases spanning the gap.

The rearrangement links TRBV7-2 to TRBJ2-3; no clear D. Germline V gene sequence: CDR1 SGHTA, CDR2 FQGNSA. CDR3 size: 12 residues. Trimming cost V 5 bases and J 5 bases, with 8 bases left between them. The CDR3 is CASSLSRDTQYF. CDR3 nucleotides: TGTGCCAGCAGCCTTTCTCGAGATACGCAGTATTTT.

CDR3 residues: CASSSIDRGTYEQYF. DNA of the CDR3: TGTGCCAGCAGCTCGATCGACAGGGGAACCTACGAGCAGTACTTC. The rearrangement links TRBV7-6 to TRBJ2-7; 8 nucleotides align to TRBD1. Trimming took 4 bases from V and 2 from J; bases not matched to a gene: 7. From germline, CDR1 is SGHVS and CDR2 FNYEAQ. This CDR3 comprises 15 residues.

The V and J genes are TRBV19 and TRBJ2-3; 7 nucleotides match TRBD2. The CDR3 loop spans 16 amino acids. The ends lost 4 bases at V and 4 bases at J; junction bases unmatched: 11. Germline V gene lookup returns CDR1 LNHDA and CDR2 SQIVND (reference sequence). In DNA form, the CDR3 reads TGTGCCAGTAGTACCTTCGCGCGGGGGATGTCAGATACGCAGTATTTT. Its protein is CASSTFARGMSDTQYF.

The CDR3 DNA follows: TGTGCCAGCAGCTGGAACAGGGGGCGCGTGGAGGGCTACACCTTC. It codes for CASSWNRGRVEGYTF. The J gene is TRBJ1-2, the V gene TRBV28; 9 bases match TRBD1. Germline trimming cut 6 bases from V and 8 bases from J; bases unmatched to any gene: 13. Germline V gives CDR1 MDHEN, CDR2 SYDVKM. This CDR3 has 15 residues.

CDR3 DNA sequence: TGCAGCGTTGCTCCAACAGGGCAGGGAAAACTGTTTTTT. Amino acid sequence: CSVAPTGQGKLFF. The chain recombines TRBV29-1 with TRBJ1-4; tentatively, D is TRBD1 (6 bases). Germline V gene data show CDR1 as SQVTM and CDR2 as ANQGSEA. CDR3 length: 13 amino acids. Trimming removed 4 bases from V and 10 bases from J, with 16 bases in between.

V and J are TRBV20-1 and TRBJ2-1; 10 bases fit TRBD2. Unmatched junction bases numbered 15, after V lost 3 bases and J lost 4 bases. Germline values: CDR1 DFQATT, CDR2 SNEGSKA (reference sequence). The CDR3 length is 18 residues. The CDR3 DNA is TGCAGTGCTAGTGGTAGGGCTAGCGGGGGCCCCCTTTACAATGAGCAGTTCTTC. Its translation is CSASGRASGGPLYNEQFF.

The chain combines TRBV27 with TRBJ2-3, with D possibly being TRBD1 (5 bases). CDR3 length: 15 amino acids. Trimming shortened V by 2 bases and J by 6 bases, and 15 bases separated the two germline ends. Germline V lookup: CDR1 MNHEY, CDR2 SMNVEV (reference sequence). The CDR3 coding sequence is TGTGCCAGCAGTTTAAGGCAGGGAATAGGTGATACGCAGTATTTT. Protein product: CASSLRQGIGDTQYF.

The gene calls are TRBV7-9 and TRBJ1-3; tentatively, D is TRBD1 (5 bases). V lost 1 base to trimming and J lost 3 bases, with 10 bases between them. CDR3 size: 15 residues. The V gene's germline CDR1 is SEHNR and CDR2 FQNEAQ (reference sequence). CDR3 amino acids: CASSLGGAFGNTIYF. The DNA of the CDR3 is TGTGCCAGCAGCTTAGGTGGGGCGTTTGGAAACACCATATATTTT. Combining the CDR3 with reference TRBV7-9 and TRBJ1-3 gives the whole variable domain DTGVSQNPRHKITKRGQNVTFRCDPISEHNRLYWYRQTLGQGPEFLTYFQNEAQLEKSRLLSDRFSAERPKGSFSTLEIQRTEQGDSAMYLCASSLGGAFGNTIYFGEGSWLTVV.

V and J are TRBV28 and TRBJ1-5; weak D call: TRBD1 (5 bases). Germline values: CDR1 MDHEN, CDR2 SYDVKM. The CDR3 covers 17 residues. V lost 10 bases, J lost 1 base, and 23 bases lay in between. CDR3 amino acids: CATSPNRVRGSNQPQHF. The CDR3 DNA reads TGTGCCACCTCGCCAAACCGCGTGCGGGGGAGCAATCAGCCCCAGCATTTT. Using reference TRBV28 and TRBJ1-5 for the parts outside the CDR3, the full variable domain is DVKVTQSSRYLVKRTGEKVFLECVQDMDHENMFWYRQDPGLGLRLIYFSYDVKMKEKGDIPEGYSVSREKKERFSLILESASTNQTSMYLCATSPNRVRGSNQPQHFGDGTRLSIL.

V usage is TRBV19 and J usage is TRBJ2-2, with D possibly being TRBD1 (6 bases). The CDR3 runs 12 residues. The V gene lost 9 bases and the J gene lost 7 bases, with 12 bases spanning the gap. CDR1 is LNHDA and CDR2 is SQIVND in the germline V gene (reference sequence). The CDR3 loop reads CASYDRFGELFF. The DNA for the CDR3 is TGTGCCAGCTACGACAGGTTCGGGGAGCTGTTTTTT.

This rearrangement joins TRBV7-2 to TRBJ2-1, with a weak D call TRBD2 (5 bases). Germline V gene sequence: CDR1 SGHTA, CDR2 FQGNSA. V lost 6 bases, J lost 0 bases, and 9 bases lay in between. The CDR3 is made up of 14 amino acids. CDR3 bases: TGTGCCAGCAGGACCCGGGGCTCCTACAATGAGCAGTTCTTC. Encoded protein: CASRTRGSYNEQFF.

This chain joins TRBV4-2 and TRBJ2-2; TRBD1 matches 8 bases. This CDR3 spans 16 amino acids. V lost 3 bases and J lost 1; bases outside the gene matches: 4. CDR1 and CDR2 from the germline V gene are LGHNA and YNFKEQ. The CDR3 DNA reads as TGTGCCAGCAGCCAGGCCGGGACAGGGAACACCGGGGAGCTGTTTTTT. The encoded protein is CASSQAGTGNTGELFF.

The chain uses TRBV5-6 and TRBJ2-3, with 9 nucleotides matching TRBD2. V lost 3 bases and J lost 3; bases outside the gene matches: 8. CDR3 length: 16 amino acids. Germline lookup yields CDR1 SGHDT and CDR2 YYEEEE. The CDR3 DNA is TGTGCCAGCAGCTCTTCCGGGACTAGCACTACAGATACGCAGTATTTT. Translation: CASSSSGTSTTDTQYF. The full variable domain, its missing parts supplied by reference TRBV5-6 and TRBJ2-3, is DAGVTQSPTHLIKTRGQQVTLRCSPKSGHDTVSWYQQALGQGPQFIFQYYEEEERQRGNFPDRFSGHQFPNYSSELNVNALLLGDSALYLCASSSSGTSTTDTQYFGPGTRLTVL.